This T cell receptor (beta chain) appears in the sequencing data of a study of technical replicates of blood from a few donors. Generated by immunoSEQ multiplex PCR, the TCRdb table keeps only in-frame clones and is missing some. This sample has about 13,000 clones, with about 76% found just once. This TCR was sampled from a human donor in good health. The sample was PBMCs.

CDR3 amino acids: CASRYRGLGNTIYF. The CDR3 region has the DNA TGTGCCAGCAGGTACAGGGGGTTAGGAAACACCATATATTTT. This chain connects TRBV5-6 to TRBJ1-3; 8 bases line up with TRBD1. The CDR3 is 14 amino acids. Per the germline V gene, CDR1 is SGHDT and CDR2 is YYEEEE. The V gene end was trimmed by 5 bases and the J gene end by 4 bases; junction bases not matched to a gene: 5.